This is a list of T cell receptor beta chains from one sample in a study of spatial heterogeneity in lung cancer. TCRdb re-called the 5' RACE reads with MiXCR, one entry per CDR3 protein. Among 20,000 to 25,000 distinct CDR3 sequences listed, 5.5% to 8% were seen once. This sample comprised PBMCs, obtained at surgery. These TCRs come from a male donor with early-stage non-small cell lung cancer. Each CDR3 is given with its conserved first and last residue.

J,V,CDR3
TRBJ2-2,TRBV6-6,CASSKSTGTSDTGELFF
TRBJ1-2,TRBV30,CAWTLGGTDYGYTF
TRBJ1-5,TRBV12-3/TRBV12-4,CASSFRNSNQPQHF
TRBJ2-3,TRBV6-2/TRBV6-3,CASRTDRLTDTQYF
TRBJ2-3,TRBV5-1,CASSFQGGYTDTQYF
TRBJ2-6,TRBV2,CASKDRNSGANVLTF
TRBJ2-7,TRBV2,CASSPRYEQYF
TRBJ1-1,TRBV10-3,CAITEGTGNTEAFF
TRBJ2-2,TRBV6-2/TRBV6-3,CASSFDRATGELFF
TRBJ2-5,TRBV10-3,CAISEPGLAGGQETQYF
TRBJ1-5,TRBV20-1,CSARDGRNSNQPQHF
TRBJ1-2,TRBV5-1,CASTGQGGNYGYTF
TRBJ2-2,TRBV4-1,CASSQDPLTSGGELFF
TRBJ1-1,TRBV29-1,CSASGPTRVEAFF
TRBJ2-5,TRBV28,CASSPSKGLGTSLETQYF
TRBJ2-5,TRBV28,CATTEGVLQETQYF
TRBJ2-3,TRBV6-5,CASRRASGADTQYF
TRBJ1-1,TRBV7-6,CASSLTANTEAFF
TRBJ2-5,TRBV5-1,CASSLVASGPQETQYF
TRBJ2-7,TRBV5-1,CASSLGGTGQSYEQYF
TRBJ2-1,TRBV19,CASSIGGPANEQFF
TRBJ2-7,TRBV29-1,CSVRPLPYEQYF
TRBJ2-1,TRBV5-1,CASSTLQANEQFF
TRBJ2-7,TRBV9,CASSAQQGPYEQYF
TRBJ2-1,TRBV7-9,CASSLLEAEQFF
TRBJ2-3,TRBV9,CASSVVPGIQGALSTDTQYF
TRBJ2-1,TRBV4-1,CASSQERPFAGGSHNEQFF
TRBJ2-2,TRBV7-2,CASSRAHSTGELFF
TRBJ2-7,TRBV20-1,CSAEPGDNYEQYF
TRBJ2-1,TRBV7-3,CASSSTDYNEQFF
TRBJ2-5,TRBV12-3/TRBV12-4,CASSPHGGGQETQYF
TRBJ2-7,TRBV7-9,CASSLQAYEQYF
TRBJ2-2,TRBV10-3,CAIRTNTGGRNTGELFF
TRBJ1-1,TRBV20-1,CSASPDGARGAFF
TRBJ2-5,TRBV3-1,CASSPRGQEETQYF
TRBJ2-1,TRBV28,CASRGPLYNEQFF
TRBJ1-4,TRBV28,CASTLWGQTNEKLFF
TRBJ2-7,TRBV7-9,CASSQVSGIYEQYF
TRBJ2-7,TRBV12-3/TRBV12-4,CASSSGGRAPYEQYF
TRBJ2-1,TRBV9,CASSEGRRRNHNEQFF
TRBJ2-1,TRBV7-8,CASSPDRGTGAFF
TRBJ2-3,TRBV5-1,CASRLVTSWDTQYF
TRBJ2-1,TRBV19,CASSRPSGQGANEQFF
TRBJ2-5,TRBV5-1,CASSLTSGVIQTQYF
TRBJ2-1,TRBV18,CASSPEIAGVSSYNEQFF
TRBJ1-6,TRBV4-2,CASSPTGQVNSPLHF
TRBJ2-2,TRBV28,CASGFNGIGELFF